This T cell receptor (beta chain) originates from a study of blood T cell repertoires in COVID-19. Across the whole study: Acute and convalescent COVID-19 specimens originated in the United States, Italy and Spain.

The table came from immunoSEQ multiplex PCR; TCRdb's copy has only in-frame clones and leaves some out. The data show 250,000 or so clones, approximately 90% seen once. Categorization into cohorts depended on clinical history that participants reported. Germline trimming cut 2 bases from V and 5 bases from J; bases unmatched to any gene: 2. Germline CDR1 reads SGHRS; CDR2 reads YFSETQ. CDR3 length: 14 residues. The V and J genes are TRBV5-1 and TRBJ2-5; the match to TRBD2 covers 11 bases. The TCR originated in a man aged 40-50 years who had been exposed to COVID-19. Sequenced material: PBMCs or T cells enriched from blood (not recorded which). CDR3 sequence reads: CASSFLAGGETQYF. DNA of the CDR3: TGCGCCAGCAGCTTCTTAGCGGGAGGGGAGACCCAGTACTTC.